Sequencing of this T cell receptor (beta chain) was carried out in a study of beta chain features in type 1 diabetes. The study, taken as a whole, reports: Patients' naive, central memory and Treg TCRB repertoires seemed closer to one another than those of healthy donors.

Turning to this clone: Its antigen is unidentified.

Reverse transcription of all isolated RNA meant that expressed TCRB transcripts were sequenced. Sequencing was performed with immunoSEQ multiplex PCR; in TCRdb, only in-frame clones are kept and a portion is missing. The data hold under 150,000 clones, with 6.9% observed a single time. In germline, CDR1 is SGHTA, CDR2 FQGTGA. The CDR3 is made up of 16 amino acids. V lost 4 bases to trimming and J lost 7 bases; unmatched junction nucleotides: 8. Researchers reported sorting CD4+ naive, central memory, regulatory and stem cell-like memory cells via CD45RO/CCR7/CD25/CD127/CD95/CD27. The chain recombines TRBV7-3 with TRBJ2-2; 11 nucleotides align to TRBD2. The TCR comes from a woman aged 25 to 39 in good health. The sequenced material came from central memory CD4+ T cells from blood. The DNA for the CDR3 is TGTGCCAGCAGCTCCATAGCGGGAGGGCCTGGCGGGGAGCTGTTTTTT. Its protein product is CASSSIAGGPGGELFF.